Listed here is a single T cell receptor (beta chain). The antigen remains undetermined. This record belongs to a study of Tregs in tolerant kidney transplant recipients. Findings of the study overall: Biological reproducibility was not directly addressed in this study. Expanding Tregs on activated donor B cells appeared to best identify donor-specific TCRbeta clones. Validation in larger populations is needed because few patients were studied.

Related graft donors supplied nonmyeloablative bone marrow transplants, and mixed chimerism was transient. Thawed PBMCs were FACS-sorted into unstimulated CD4+CD25+CD127- regulatory T cells, CD4+CD25- non-regulatory cells, CD4 and CD8 cells. Generated by immunoSEQ multiplex PCR, the TCRdb table keeps only in-frame clones and is missing some. The data hold about 50,000 clones, with approximately 89% observed a single time. CDR3 length: 16 residues. Germline CDR1 is SGDLS and CDR2 is YYNGEE. Unmatched junction bases numbered 10, after V lost 0 bases and J lost 8 bases. The chain joins TRBV9 to TRBJ2-1, with 8 bases aligning to TRBD2. The clonotype comes from a human patient who received a combined kidney and bone marrow transplant. The T cells may come from the graft donor. Specimen: CD8+ T cells from blood (PBMCs), collected 12 months after the transplant. The CDR3 spells CASSVAPRGGWDEQFF. The CDR3 nucleotides read TGTGCCAGCAGCGTAGCTCCCCGGGGGGGCTGGGATGAGCAGTTCTTC.